One TCR beta chain is described in this entry. As handled by the study authors: Counts of nucleated cells, estimated from reference gene primer amplification, were obtained. Using immunoSEQ multiplex PCR, the repertoire was profiled, and TCRdb retains in-frame clones only, with some absent. The V and J calls and clone size are taken from that table; D and trimming were inferred from the DNA. The sample holds about 140,000 clones; just under 85% are singletons and the top ten take 3.4%. The sample originates from a study of blood T cell repertoires in COVID-19. V gave up 3 bases and J gave up 7 bases; unmatched junction bases: 4. The CDR3 spans 14 residues. Per germline, CDR1 SGHDT and CDR2 YYEEEE. The study recruited people aged about 18 to 95 years across around 24 US areas. In assigning cohorts, the study relied on participant-reported clinical history.

The sequence was collected from a woman aged 45-65 years with acute COVID-19. The material sequenced was PBMCs or T cells enriched from blood (not recorded which). The chain uses TRBV5-6 and TRBJ1-5; TRBD1 matches 10 bases. The CDR3 DNA reads TGTGCCAGCAGCTCCCGGGACAGGGGACAGCCCCAGCATTTT. It encodes CASSSRDRGQPQHF.